Detailed here is one TCR beta chain. Its antigen is unknown. Healthy Caucasian individuals from Russia aged 6 to 90 served as donors. At least 6 million PBMCs were isolated per sample. The germline V gene has CDR1 MNHEY and CDR2 SMNVEV (reference sequence). The CDR3 totals 14 residues. V trimming: 2 bases; J trimming: 6 bases; junction bases outside the gene matches: 5. These data come from a study of blood T cells in healthy people across ages. The study, taken as a whole, reports: Estimates of diversity drawn from one million T cells were considered underestimates.

Alongside a J-beta primer mix, a sample-barcoded 5' primer served in a second PCR lasting roughly 6 to 11 cycles. TCRdb redid the calling of the 5' RACE reads with MiXCR, one entry per CDR3 protein. The sample has about a million distinct CDR3 sequences, roughly half seen once. The sequenced sample consisted of blood. The receptor was isolated from a woman aged 55-75 years in good health. The chain is built from TRBV27 and TRBJ1-2, with 8 nucleotides matching TRBD1. The CDR3, as DNA: TGTGCCAGCAGTTTACTTCCCAGGGGGCATGGCTACACCTTC. The encoded protein is CASSLLPRGHGYTF.